Listed below are T cell receptor beta chains from one sample, sequenced in a study of CD8 T cells in ankylosing spondylitis. TCRdb re-called the 5' RACE reads through MiXCR, storing one row per CDR3 protein. The sample holds roughly 440,000 distinct CDR3 sequences; approximately 17% are singletons and the top ten take around 0.92%. Sequenced sample: blood, either unsorted or a sorted T cell fraction (not recorded which). The receptors were sampled from a male donor with ankylosing spondylitis. The CDR3 runs from the conserved cysteine through the conserved F or W. The D gene is left open where the match is weak. Clone size is given for some rows only: seen once, a few or many times, or a class if the clone is expanded.

V gene	J gene	D gene	clone size	CDR3 DNA	CDR3 protein
TRBV6-1	TRBJ2-1	-	-	TGTGCCAGCAGTGAGGGTGGGGGGCATGAGTTCTTC	CASSEGGGHEFF
TRBV18	TRBJ1-1	-	few	TGTGCCAGCTCACTGAGACCGGACACTGAAGCTTTCTTT	CASSLRPDTEAFF
TRBV4-2	TRBJ2-1	-	few	TGTGCCAGCAGCCAATCCCTCGGGGGCTCCTACAATGAGCAGTTCTTC	CASSQSLGGSYNEQFF
TRBV29-1	TRBJ1-1	-	few	TGCAGCGTTGAAGATCGGCAGGGTCGAACTGAAGCTTTCTTT	CSVEDRQGRTEAFF
TRBV6-2/TRBV6-3	TRBJ1-2	TRBD1	-	TGTGCCAGCACCGAACAGGGGATGAATGGCTACACCTTC	CASTEQGMNGYTF
TRBV29-1	TRBJ1-2	-	few	TGCAGCGTTGAAGATAGCGAAGGACGCACCTTC	CSVEDSEGRTF
TRBV27	TRBJ2-1	TRBD2	few	TGTGCCAGCAGTCACTCCCTCATAGCGGGAGGGCCATTCAATGAGCAGTTCTTC	CASSHSLIAGGPFNEQFF
TRBV20-1	TRBJ2-3	TRBD2	-	TGCAGTGCTAGGCCCGGACTAGCGGGGGTTGACTCAGATACGCAGTATTTT	CSARPGLAGVDSDTQYF
TRBV20-1	TRBJ1-6	-	once	TGCAGTGCTAGAGGGGAGCGACTGAGCTCCTATAATTCACCCCTCCACTTT	CSARGERLSSYNSPLHF
TRBV7-8	TRBJ1-1	-	few	TGTGCCAGCAGCTTACTGGGACCGAACATAAACACTGAAGCTTTCTTT	CASSLLGPNINTEAFF
TRBV15	TRBJ2-4	TRBD2	few	TGTGCCACCAGCAGAATATGGCGGGAGGGCCTTTCCAAAAACATTCAGTACTTC	CATSRIWREGLSKNIQYF
TRBV5-1	TRBJ1-1	-	many	TGCGCCAGCAGCGGGGACACCCAGAACACTGAAGCTTTCTTT	CASSGDTQNTEAFF
TRBV6-5	TRBJ2-1	TRBD1	many	TGTGCCAGCAGTTACGGGACAGGGGCCTACAATGAGCAGTTCTTC	CASSYGTGAYNEQFF
TRBV20-1	TRBJ2-2	-	few	TGCAGTGCTAGTCTGAGTAGGACGAACACCGGGGAGCTGTTTTTT	CSASLSRTNTGELFF
TRBV11-2	TRBJ2-1	-	-	TGTGCCAGCAGTTCCGACGGTCTAAGAGTGAATGAGCAGTTCTTC	CASSSDGLRVNEQFF
TRBV27	TRBJ2-7	-	few	TGTGCCAGCAGTTCCCGGGACTTCTCCTACGAGCAGTACTTC	CASSSRDFSYEQYF
TRBV5-1	TRBJ1-1	TRBD1	-	TGCGCCAGCGCTCCCGGGACAGGGAACACTGAAGCTTTCTTT	CASAPGTGNTEAFF